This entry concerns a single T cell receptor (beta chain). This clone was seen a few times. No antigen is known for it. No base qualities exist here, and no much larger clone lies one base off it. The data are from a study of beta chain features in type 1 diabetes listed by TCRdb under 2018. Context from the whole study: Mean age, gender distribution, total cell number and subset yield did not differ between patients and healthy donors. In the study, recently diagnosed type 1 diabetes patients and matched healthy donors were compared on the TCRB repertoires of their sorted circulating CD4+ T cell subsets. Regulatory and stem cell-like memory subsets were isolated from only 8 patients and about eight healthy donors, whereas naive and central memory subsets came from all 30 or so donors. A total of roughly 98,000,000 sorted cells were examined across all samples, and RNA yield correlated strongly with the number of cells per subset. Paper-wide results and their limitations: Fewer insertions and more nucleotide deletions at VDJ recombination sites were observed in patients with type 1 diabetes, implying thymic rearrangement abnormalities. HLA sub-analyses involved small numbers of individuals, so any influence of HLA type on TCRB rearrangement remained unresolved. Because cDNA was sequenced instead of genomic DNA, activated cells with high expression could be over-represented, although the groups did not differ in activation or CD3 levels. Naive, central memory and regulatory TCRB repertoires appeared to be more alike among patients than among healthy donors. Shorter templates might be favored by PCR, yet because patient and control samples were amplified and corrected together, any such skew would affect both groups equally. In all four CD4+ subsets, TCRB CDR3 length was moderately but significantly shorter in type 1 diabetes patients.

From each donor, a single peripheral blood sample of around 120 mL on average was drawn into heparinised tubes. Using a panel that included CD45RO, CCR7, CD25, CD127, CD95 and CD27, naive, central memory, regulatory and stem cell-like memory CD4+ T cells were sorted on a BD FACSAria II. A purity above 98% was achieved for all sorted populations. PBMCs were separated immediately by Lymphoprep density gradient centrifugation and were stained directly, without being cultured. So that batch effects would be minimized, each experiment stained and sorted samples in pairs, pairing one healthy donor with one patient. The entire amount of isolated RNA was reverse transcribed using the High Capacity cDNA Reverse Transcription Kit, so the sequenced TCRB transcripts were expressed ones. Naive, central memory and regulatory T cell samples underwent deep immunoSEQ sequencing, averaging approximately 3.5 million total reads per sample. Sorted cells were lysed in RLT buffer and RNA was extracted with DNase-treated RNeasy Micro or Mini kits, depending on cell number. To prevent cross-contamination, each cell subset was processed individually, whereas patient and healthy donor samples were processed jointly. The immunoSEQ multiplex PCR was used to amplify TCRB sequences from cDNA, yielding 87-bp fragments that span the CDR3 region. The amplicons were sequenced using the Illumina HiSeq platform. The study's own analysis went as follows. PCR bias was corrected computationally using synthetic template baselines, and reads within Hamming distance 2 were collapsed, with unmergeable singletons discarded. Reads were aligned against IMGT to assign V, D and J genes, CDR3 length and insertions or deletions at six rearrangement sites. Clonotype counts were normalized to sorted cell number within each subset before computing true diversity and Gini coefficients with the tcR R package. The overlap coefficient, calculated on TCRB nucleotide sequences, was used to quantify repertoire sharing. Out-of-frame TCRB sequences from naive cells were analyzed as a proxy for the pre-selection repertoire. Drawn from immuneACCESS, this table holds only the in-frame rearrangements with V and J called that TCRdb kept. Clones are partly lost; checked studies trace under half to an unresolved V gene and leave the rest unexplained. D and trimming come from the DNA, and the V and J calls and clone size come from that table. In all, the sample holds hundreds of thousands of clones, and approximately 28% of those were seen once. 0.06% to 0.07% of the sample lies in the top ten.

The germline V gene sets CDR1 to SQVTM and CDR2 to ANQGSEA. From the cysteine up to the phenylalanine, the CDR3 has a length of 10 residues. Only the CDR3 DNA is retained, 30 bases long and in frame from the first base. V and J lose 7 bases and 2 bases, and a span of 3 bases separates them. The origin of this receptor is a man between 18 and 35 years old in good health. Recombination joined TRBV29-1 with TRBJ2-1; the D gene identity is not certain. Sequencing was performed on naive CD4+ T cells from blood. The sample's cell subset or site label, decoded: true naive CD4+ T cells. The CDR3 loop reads CSGAYNEQFF. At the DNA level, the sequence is TGCAGCGGGGCCTACAATGAGCAGTTCTTC.